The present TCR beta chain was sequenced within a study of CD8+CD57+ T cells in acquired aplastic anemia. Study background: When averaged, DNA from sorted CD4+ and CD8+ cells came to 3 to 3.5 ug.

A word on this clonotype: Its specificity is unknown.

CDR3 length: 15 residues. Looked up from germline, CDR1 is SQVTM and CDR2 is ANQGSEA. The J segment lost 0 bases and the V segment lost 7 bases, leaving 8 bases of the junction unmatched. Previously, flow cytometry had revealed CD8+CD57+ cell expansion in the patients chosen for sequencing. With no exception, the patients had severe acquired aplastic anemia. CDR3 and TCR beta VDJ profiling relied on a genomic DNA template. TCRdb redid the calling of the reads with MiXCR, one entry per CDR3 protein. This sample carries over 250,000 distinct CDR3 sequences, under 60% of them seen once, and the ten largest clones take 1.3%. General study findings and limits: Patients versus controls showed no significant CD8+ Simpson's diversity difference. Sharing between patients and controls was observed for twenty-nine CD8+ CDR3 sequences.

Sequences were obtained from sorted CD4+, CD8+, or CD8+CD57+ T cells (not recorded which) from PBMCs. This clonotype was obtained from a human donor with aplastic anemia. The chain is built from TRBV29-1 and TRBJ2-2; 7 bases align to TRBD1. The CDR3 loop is CSATRGQPNTGELFF. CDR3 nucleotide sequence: TGCAGCGCTACCCGGGGACAGCCGAACACCGGGGAGCTGTTTTTT.